The 22 T cell receptor beta chains reported below all come from one sample, sequenced in a study of CD8 T cells in ankylosing spondylitis (TCRdb year 2017). No cognate antigen is known for these TCRs. General conclusions and limits of the study: A TCR beta motif of eight highly homologous amino acid variants appeared characteristic of blood from ankylosing spondylitis patients.

The library relied on 5' RACE. Data came from an Illumina HiSeq 2500. TCRdb trimmed public reads at Q25 via fastp, called clones via MiXCR and kept in-frame beta chains. For every CDR3 protein sequence, its rows merge into one entry that carries the most common genes and DNA. The sample table lists a few hundred thousand distinct CDR3 sequences, 20% to 25% of them with a count of one. 15% to 20% of the sample is in the top ten clones. Sequencing was performed on blood, either unsorted or a sorted T cell fraction (not recorded which). The receptors were gathered from a male donor with ankylosing spondylitis.

This clonotype was counted a few times. The chain carries TRBV9 and TRBJ1-1; D remains unclear. This CDR3 spans 15 amino acids. Germline V gene lookup returns CDR1 SGDLS and CDR2 YYNGEE. Trimming cost V 0 bases and J 6 bases, with 15 bases left between them. The CDR3 loop is CASSVVGGGSAEAFF. For the CDR3, the DNA is TGTGCCAGCAGCGTAGTTGGCGGAGGGTCTGCTGAAGCTTTCTTT.

This chain connects TRBV7-9 to TRBJ2-5, with TRBD2 matching over 10 bases. There are 16 residues in the CDR3. CDR1 and CDR2 (germline): SEHNR, FQNEAQ (reference sequence). V trimming: 5 bases; J trimming: 4 bases; junction bases outside the gene matches: 10. For the CDR3, the DNA is TGTGCCAGCAGCGAGCGGGAGGGCCCAGGGGGAGAGACCCAGTACTTC. It is translated as CASSEREGPGGETQYF.

This clonotype was seen a few times. This rearrangement joins TRBV3-1 to TRBJ2-3; TRBD2 matches 8 bases. This CDR3 is 19 amino acids long. Germline V gene sequence: CDR1 LGHDT, CDR2 YNNKEL (reference sequence). V shed 2 bases, J shed 0 bases, and the junction held 13 bases outside the gene matches. The CDR3 bases are TGTGCCAGCAGCCAACTGAAGGTAGCGGGGTTCCCTAGCACAGATACGCAGTATTTT. Its protein product is CASSQLKVAGFPSTDTQYF.

This clonotype was seen only a few times. The V and J genes are TRBV18 and TRBJ1-3, with TRBD1 matching 7 bases. J gave up 1 base and V 3 bases, and 3 bases lay outside the gene matches. CDR3 length: 15 residues. Germline V CDR1 and CDR2: KGHSH, LQKENI. The CDR3 loop is CASSPRRGSGNTIYF. The CDR3 region has the DNA TGTGCCAGCTCACCTCGCAGGGGGTCTGGAAACACCATATATTTT.

A few counts support this clonotype. The rearrangement joins TRBV28 to TRBJ1-5; D is uncertain. Trimming removed 6 bases from V and 11 bases from J, with 14 bases in between. CDR1 is MDHEN, CDR2 SYDVKM, per germline. The CDR3 has 12 amino acids. This chain's CDR3 is CASSPRNTAQHF. DNA of the CDR3: TGTGCCAGCAGCCCTCGGAATACAGCCCAGCATTTT.

This clonotype was seen ten or more times. The V call is TRBV29-1, the J call TRBJ2-1; weak D call: TRBD1 (6 bases). The CDR3 is 14 amino acids. Germline V gene lookup returns CDR1 SQVTM and CDR2 ANQGSEA. Deletions cut 8 bases from V and 0 bases from J, with 14 bases between. The CDR3 DNA follows: TGCAGCACACGACAGGACAGCTCCTACAATGAGCAGTTCTTC. Its translation is CSTRQDSSYNEQFF.

The sample holds a few counts of this clonotype. The chain joins TRBV3-1 to TRBJ2-1; 10 bases agree with TRBD2. Trimming at V came to 1 base and at J to 10 bases, leaving 10 bases not matched to a gene. The CDR3 is made up of 16 amino acids. The germline V gene encodes CDR1 LGHDT and CDR2 YNNKEL (reference sequence). CDR3 protein: CASSQGTSGGPREQFF. As DNA, the CDR3 is TGTGCCAGCAGCCAAGGGACTAGCGGAGGTCCCCGGGAGCAGTTCTTC.

This clonotype occurred a few times. V and J are TRBV6-5 and TRBJ2-7; D gene ambiguous. The V end was cut by 0 bases, the J end by 3 bases, with 12 bases between. Germline CDR1 and CDR2: MNHEY and SVGAGI. The CDR3 length is 15 residues. The CDR3 loop reads CASSYSTTENYEQYF. DNA of the CDR3: TGTGCCAGCAGTTACTCGACAACAGAGAACTACGAGCAGTACTTC.

The CDR3 nucleotides read TGCGCCAGCAGTCCCGGGGATCAGCCCCAGCATTTT. Translated: CASSPGDQPQHF. The rearrangement joins TRBV10-2 to TRBJ1-5; D gene ambiguous. This CDR3 has 12 residues. V lost 5 bases, J lost 5 bases, and 7 bases lay in between. CDR1 and CDR2 from the germline V gene are WSHSY and SAAADI.

The J gene is TRBJ1-4, the V gene TRBV29-1; 8 bases line up with TRBD1. There are 13 residues in the CDR3. From germline, CDR1 is SQVTM and CDR2 ANQGSEA. The J segment lost 5 bases and the V segment lost 4 bases, leaving 3 bases of the junction unmatched. For the CDR3, the DNA is TGCAGCGTTGCGGGACAGGCAAATGAAAAACTGTTTTTT. Its translation: CSVAGQANEKLFF.

In its sample, this clonotype was seen a few times. This chain links TRBV6-1 with TRBJ1-6; D perhaps matches TRBD1 (5 bases). The CDR3 runs 15 residues. The ends were cut back, 6 bases at V and 3 bases at J, with 12 bases in the middle. CDR1 MNHNS and CDR2 SASEGT come from the germline V gene. The CDR3 coding sequence is TGTGCCAGCAGCCAAACTGACAGCTATAATTCACCCCTCCACTTT. Translating gives CASSQTDSYNSPLHF.

This clonotype was observed a handful of times. The chain joins TRBV20-1 to TRBJ1-6, with TRBD1 as a possible D gene (5 bases). Germline lookup yields CDR1 DFQATT and CDR2 SNEGSKA (reference sequence). This CDR3 comprises 13 residues. V lost 2 bases, J lost 7 bases, and 9 bases lay in between. DNA for the CDR3: TGCAGTGCTAGAAAAGGGGACAATTCACCCCTCCACTTT. Translation: CSARKGDNSPLHF.

The J gene is TRBJ1-4, the V gene TRBV10-3; D ambiguous. Germline CDR1 and CDR2: ENHRY and SYGVKD. Trimming stripped 8 bases from V and 7 bases from J, with 5 bases between. This CDR3 has 10 amino acids. This CDR3 reads CAIGGEKLFF. DNA for the CDR3: TGTGCCATCGGAGGTGAAAAACTGTTTTTT.

This clonotype has more than one count but fewer than ten. The chain combines TRBV7-3 with TRBJ2-1; D is perhaps TRBD2 (5 bases). The CDR3 has 15 amino acids. The germline V and J ends were trimmed by 5 bases and 2 bases, with 13 bases remaining between them. Germline V CDR1 and CDR2: SGHTA, FQGTGA. Here the CDR3 DNA reads TGTGCCAGCAGCCCGGGGAGAAGTGCCTACAATGAGCAGTTCTTC. Its translation is CASSPGRSAYNEQFF.

This chain uses TRBV6-2 or TRBV6-3 with TRBJ2-5, with unresolved D. This CDR3 has 13 residues. Trimming removed 5 bases at V and 1 base at J, with 8 bases between. In germline, CDR1 is MNHEY, CDR2 SVGEGT. CDR3 loop: CASSSTRQETQYF. As DNA, the CDR3 is TGTGCCAGCAGTAGTACCCGCCAAGAGACCCAGTACTTC.

The J gene is TRBJ2-2, the V gene TRBV19; perhaps TRBD1 as D (5 bases). Germline CDR1 and CDR2: LNHDA and SQIVND (reference sequence). Trimming left V 3 bases short and J 3 bases short, with 20 bases between. The CDR3 covers 18 residues. Here the CDR3 reads CASSIGMFLQGYTGELFF. CDR3 sequence (DNA): TGTGCCAGTAGTATCGGAATGTTTTTGCAGGGATACACCGGGGAGCTGTTTTTT.

This clonotype was counted between two and nine times. This sequence joins TRBV28 and TRBJ1-2; D ambiguous. The CDR3 contains 13 residues. In germline, CDR1 is MDHEN, CDR2 SYDVKM. The V end was cut by 7 bases, the J end by 14 bases, with 23 bases between. CDR3 sequence: CASIDRAFVLSTF. The CDR3 DNA reads as TGTGCCAGCATTGACCGGGCTTTCGTGTTGAGTACCTTC.

This clonotype has a handful of counts. J is TRBJ2-2 and V is TRBV5-1; D is unclear. Between the trimmed V and J ends, which lost 4 bases and 6 bases, there was a span of 10 bases. Germline lookup yields CDR1 SGHRS and CDR2 YFSETQ. The CDR3 length is 13 residues. CDR3 protein: CASSQMGSGELFF. The DNA for the CDR3 is TGCGCCAGCAGCCAGATGGGGTCCGGGGAGCTGTTTTTT.

This chain joins TRBV10-3 and TRBJ2-5; D gene ambiguous. The length of the CDR3 is 15 residues. V was clipped by 3 bases and J by 2 bases, with 13 bases between them. Germline CDR1 reads ENHRY; CDR2 reads SYGVKD. The CDR3 reads CAISEGPRSQETQYF. In DNA form, the CDR3 reads TGTGCCATCAGTGAAGGTCCGCGGTCACAAGAGACCCAGTACTTC.

V and J are TRBV28 and TRBJ2-7; 12 bases are shared with TRBD1. Per the germline V gene, CDR1 is MDHEN and CDR2 is SYDVKM. Trimming removed 6 bases from V and 3 bases from J; junction bases left unmatched: 6. CDR3 length: 15 amino acids. CDR3 nucleotide sequence: TGTGCCAGCAGAACAGGGACAGGGGGCTACTACGAGCAGTACTTC. It encodes CASRTGTGGYYEQYF.

Only a few counts were recorded for this clonotype. The rearrangement joins TRBV7-8 to TRBJ2-1; D is uncertain. CDR1 is SGHVS and CDR2 is FQNEAQ in the germline V gene. CDR3 length: 13 residues. Trimming pared 2 bases from V and 0 bases from J, leaving 2 bases between. For the CDR3, the DNA is TGTGCCAGCAGCTTACGCTCCTACAATGAGCAGTTCTTC. Translating gives CASSLRSYNEQFF.

This clonotype was detected a few times. The CDR3 end shows no conserved phenylalanine or tryptophan, and so a read error is likely. The DNA is left out, because the CDR3 cannot be placed on it with certainty; the CDR3 is given as TCRdb lists it. The rearrangement links TRBV6-2 or TRBV6-3 to TRBJ2-7; no check of the table's D call, TRBD2, against the DNA was made. The germline gives CDR1 MNHEY, CDR2 SVGEGT. The CDR3 comprises 12 residues, both ends counted. CDR3 loop: CASSSGLAGDTL.